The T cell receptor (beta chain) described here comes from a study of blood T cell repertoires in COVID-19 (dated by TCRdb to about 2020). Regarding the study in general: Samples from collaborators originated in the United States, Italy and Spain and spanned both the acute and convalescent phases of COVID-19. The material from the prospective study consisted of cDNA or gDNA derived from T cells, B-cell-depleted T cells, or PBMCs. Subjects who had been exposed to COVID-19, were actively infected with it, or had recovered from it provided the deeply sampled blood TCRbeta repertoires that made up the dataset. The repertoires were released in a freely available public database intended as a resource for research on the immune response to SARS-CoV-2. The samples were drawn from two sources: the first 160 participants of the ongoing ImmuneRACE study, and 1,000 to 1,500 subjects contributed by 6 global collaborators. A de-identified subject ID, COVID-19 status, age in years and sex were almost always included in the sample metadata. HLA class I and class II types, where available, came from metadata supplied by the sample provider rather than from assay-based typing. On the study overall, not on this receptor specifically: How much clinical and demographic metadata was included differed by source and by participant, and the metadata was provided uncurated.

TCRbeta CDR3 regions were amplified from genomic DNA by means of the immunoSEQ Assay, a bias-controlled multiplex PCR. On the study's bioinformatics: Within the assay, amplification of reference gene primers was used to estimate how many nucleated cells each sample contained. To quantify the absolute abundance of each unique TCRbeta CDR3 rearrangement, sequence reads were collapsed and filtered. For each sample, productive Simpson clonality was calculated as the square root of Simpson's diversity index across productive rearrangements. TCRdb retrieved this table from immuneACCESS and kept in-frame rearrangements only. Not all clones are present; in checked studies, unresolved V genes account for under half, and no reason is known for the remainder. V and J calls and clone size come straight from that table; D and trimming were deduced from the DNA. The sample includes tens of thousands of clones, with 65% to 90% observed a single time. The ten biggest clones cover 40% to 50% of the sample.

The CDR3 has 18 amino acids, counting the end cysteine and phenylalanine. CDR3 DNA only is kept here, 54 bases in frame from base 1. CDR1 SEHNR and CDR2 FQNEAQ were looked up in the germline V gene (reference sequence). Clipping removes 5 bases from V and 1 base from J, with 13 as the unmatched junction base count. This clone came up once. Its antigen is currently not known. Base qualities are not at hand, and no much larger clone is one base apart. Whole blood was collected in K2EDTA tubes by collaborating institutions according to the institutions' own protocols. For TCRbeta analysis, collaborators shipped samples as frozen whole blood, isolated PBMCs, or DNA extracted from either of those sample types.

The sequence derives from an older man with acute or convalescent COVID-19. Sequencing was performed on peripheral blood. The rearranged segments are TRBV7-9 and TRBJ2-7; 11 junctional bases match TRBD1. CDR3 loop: CASSPNPGTGGSSYEQYF. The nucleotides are TGTGCCAGCAGCCCAAACCCCGGGACAGGGGGTTCTTCCTACGAGCAGTACTTC.